This T cell receptor beta chain was recovered during a study of human thymus T cells (dated by TCRdb to between 2020 and 2021). Regarding the research as a whole: The study used about 8 infant thymus samples plus four related peripheral blood samples to characterize TCR alpha and beta repertoires. The cohort included a handful of male and two female infants, with donor ages spanning 7 to 244 days. The paper's findings and limits, for the study overall: On average, thymus samples yielded about 730,000 unique TCRB clonotypes, whereas blood samples yielded about 80,000. Biased V and J gene segment usage appeared to be present in both thymic and peripheral blood repertoires.

Via the germline V gene (reference sequence), CDR1 is SGHKS and CDR2 YYEKEE. The CDR3 goes from the cysteine to the phenylalanine over 14 residues. This entry keeps only the CDR3 DNA: 42 bases, framed from base 1. Trimmed from V: 0 bases; trimmed from J: 6 bases; junction bases lacking a gene match: 5. In the case of this clone: No cognate antigen has been identified for it. Base qualities were left out, and no much larger clone turns up one base away.

Using the immunoSEQ multiplex PCR assay, the TCRB and TCRAD loci were amplified from a standardized quantity of quality-controlled genomic DNA. Amplicons spanned the V(D)J region at a length sufficient to cover the CDR3 and identify V and J genes. The amplicons were sequenced on an Illumina platform via the commercial immunoSEQ service. Under the source paper's analysis protocol: Primer bias and sequencing errors were corrected as previously described, and TCRAD and TCRB definitions were based on the IMGT database. Analysis of the repertoires was done with immunoSEQ Analyzer 3.0 and VDJTools and included basic statistics, V/J segment usage, diversity estimates, rarefaction and pairwise overlap. Diversity was estimated with Chao1, ChaoE, Efron-Thisted, Shannon and inverse Simpson indices, and also on datasets down-sampled to the smallest sample. For repertoire overlap, CDR3 nucleotide sequence, V gene and J gene had to match strictly, and clustering was done by Jaccard-based multidimensional scaling. As stored in TCRdb, this immuneACCESS dataset retains in-frame rearrangements with V and J assigned. A fraction of the clones does not appear; measured against another copy, unresolved V genes explain less than half of the discrepancy, and the remainder lacks a known reason. Clone size and the V and J calls come from that table; the DNA yielded D and trimming. The sample data list more than 45,000 clones, and about 94% of these were observed just once. The top ten clonotypes cover 5.5% to 7% of the sample.

Immunologically healthy infants undergoing open corrective cardiac surgery for congenital heart defects in Finland were used as donors. During surgery, a small 0.5-1 mL aliquot of peripheral blood was collected from four of the eight donors. Genomic DNA from blood samples was extracted from all available leukocytes rather than from a fixed cell number. Erythrocytes were removed from blood with ACK lysis buffer, and the leukocytes were stored as pellets at -70 °C. A QIAsymphony instrument was used to extract genomic DNA from frozen cell pellets. Sequencing was done on a sample of blood. The receptor was derived from a boy under three years old with a congenital heart defect but otherwise immunologically healthy. The V and J segments used are TRBV5-5 and TRBJ2-7, and 8 junctional nucleotides match TRBD1. The CDR3 corresponds to CASSLGTGLAEQYF. The sequenced DNA is TGTGCCAGCAGCTTGGGGACAGGGTTGGCCGAGCAGTACTTC.